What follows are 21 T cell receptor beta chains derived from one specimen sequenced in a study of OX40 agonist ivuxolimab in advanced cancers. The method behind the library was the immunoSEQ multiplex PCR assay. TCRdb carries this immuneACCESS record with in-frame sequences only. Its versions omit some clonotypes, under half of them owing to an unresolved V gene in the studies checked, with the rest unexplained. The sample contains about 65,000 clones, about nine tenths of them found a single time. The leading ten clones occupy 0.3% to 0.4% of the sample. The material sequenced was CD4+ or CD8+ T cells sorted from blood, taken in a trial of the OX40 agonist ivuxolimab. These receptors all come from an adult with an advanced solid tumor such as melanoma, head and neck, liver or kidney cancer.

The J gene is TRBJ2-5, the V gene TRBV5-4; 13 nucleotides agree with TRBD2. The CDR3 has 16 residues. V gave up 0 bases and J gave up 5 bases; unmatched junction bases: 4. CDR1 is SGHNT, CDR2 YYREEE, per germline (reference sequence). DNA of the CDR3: TGTGCCAGCAGCTTGGGGGGGACTAGCGGGGTTGAGACCCAGTACTTC. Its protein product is CASSLGGTSGVETQYF.

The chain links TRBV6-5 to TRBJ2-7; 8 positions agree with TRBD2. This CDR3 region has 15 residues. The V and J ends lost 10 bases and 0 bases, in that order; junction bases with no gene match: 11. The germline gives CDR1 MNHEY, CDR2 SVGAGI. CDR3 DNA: TGTGCCACCCTCACGCGGGGGGTAGGCTCCTACGAGCAGTACTTC. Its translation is CATLTRGVGSYEQYF.

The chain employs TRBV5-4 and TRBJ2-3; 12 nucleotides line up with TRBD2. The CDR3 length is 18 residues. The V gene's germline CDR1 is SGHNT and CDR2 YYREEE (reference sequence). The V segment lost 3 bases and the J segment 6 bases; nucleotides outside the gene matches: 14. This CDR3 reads CASSSQAARTSGADTQYF. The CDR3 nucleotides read TGTGCCAGCAGCTCCCAGGCTGCGAGGACTAGCGGGGCCGATACGCAGTATTTT.

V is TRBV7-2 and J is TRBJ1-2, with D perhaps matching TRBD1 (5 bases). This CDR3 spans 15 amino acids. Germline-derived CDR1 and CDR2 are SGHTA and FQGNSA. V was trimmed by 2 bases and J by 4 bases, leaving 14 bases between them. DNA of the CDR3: TGTGCCAGCAGCTTAAAAGAGAGGCAGGGCTATGGCTACACCTTC. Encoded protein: CASSLKERQGYGYTF.

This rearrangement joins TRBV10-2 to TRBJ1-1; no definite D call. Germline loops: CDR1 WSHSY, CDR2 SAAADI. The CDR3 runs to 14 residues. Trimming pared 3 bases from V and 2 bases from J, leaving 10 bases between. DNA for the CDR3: TGCGCCAGCAGTGAAGTTCCCGCTAACACTGAAGCTTTCTTT. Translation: CASSEVPANTEAFF.

The chain's CDR3 is CASSPNGNYGYTF. Written as DNA, the CDR3 is TGTGCCAGCTCACCAAACGGAAACTATGGCTACACCTTC. The chain has TRBV18 and TRBJ1-2; D call uncertain. V dropped 2 bases and J dropped 2 bases, with 6 bases sitting between them. Germline V gene data show CDR1 as KGHSH and CDR2 as LQKENI. CDR3 length equals 13 residues.

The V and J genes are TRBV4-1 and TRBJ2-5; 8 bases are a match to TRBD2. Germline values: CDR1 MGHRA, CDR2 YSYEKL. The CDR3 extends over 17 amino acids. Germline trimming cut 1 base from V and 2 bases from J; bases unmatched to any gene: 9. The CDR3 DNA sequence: TGCGCCAGCAGCCAAGGAGGCGGCGGGGGGCGACAAGAGACCCAGTACTTC. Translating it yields CASSQGGGGGRQETQYF.

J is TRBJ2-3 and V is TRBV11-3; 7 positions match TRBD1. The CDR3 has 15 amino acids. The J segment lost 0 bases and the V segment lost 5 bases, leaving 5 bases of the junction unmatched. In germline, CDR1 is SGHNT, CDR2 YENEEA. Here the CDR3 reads CASSPGTASTDTQYF. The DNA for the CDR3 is TGTGCCAGCAGCCCAGGGACAGCTAGCACAGATACGCAGTATTTT.

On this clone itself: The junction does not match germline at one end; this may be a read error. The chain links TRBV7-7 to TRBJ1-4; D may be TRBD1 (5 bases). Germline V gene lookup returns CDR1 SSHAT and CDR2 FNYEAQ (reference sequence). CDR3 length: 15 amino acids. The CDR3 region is CASSLGAGTNEKLFF. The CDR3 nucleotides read TGTGCTAGCAGCTTAGGGGCAGGCACTAATGAAAAACTGTTTTTT.

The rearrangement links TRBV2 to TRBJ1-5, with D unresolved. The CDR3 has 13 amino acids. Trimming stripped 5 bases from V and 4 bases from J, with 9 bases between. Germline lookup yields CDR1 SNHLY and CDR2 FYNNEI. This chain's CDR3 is CASSRRENQPQHF. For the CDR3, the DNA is TGTGCCAGCAGTCGACGGGAGAATCAGCCCCAGCATTTT. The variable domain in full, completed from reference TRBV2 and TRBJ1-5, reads EPEVTQTPSHQVTQMGQEVILRCVPISNHLYFYWYRQILGQKVEFLVSFYNNEISEKSEIFDDQFSVERPDGSNFTLKIRSTKLEDSAMYFCASSRRENQPQHFGDGTRLSIL.

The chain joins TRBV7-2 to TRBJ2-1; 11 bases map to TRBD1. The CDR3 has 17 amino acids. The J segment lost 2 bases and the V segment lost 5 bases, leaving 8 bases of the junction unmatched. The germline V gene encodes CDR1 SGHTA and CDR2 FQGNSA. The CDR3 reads CASSPLRTGGTYNEQFF. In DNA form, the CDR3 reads TGTGCCAGCAGCCCTCTCCGGACAGGGGGCACCTACAATGAGCAGTTCTTC.

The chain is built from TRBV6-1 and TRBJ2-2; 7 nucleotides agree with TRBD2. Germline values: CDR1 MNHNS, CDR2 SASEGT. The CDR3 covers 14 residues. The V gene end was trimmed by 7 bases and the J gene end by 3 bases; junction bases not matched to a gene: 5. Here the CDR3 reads CASKGGVDTGELFF. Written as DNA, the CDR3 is TGTGCCAGCAAGGGAGGGGTGGACACCGGGGAGCTGTTTTTT.

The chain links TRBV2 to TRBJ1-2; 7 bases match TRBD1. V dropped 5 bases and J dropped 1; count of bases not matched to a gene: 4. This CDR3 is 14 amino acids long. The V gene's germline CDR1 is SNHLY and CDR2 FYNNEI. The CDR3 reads CASSQQGSNYGYTF. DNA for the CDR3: TGTGCCAGCAGTCAACAGGGGAGTAACTATGGCTACACCTTC. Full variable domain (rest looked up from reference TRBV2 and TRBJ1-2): EPEVTQTPSHQVTQMGQEVILRCVPISNHLYFYWYRQILGQKVEFLVSFYNNEISEKSEIFDDQFSVERPDGSNFTLKIRSTKLEDSAMYFCASSQQGSNYGYTFGSGTRLTVV.

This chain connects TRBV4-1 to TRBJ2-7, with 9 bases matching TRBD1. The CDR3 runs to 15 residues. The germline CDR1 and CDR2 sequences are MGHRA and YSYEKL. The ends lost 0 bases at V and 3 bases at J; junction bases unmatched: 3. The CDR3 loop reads CASSQEGQGFYEQYF. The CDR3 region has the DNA TGCGCCAGCAGCCAAGAGGGACAGGGATTCTACGAGCAGTACTTC.

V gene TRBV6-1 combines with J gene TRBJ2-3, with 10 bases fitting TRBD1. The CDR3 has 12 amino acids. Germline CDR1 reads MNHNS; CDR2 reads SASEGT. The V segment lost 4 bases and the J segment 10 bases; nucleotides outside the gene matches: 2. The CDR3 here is CASSVTGGPQYF. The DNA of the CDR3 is TGTGCCAGCAGTGTGACAGGGGGCCCGCAGTATTTT.

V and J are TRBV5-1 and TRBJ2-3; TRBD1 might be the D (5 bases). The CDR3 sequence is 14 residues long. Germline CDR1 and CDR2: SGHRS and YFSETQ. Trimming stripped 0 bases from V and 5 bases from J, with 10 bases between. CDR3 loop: CASSLGGGIDTQYF. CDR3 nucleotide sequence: TGCGCCAGCAGCTTGGGGGGCGGAATAGATACGCAGTATTTT.

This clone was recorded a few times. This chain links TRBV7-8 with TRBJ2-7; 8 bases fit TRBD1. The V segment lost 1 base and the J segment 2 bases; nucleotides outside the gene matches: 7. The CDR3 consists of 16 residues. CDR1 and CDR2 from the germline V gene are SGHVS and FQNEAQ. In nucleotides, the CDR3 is TGTGCCAGCAGCTTAGAAGGGACAGGAAAGACCTACGAGCAGTACTTC. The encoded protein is CASSLEGTGKTYEQYF.

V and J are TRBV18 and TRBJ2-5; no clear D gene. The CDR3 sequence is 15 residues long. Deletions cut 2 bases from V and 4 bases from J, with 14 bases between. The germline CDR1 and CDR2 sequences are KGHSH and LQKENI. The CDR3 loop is CASSPILQVRETQYF. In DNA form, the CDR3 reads TGTGCCAGCTCACCAATTCTGCAGGTTCGAGAGACCCAGTACTTC.

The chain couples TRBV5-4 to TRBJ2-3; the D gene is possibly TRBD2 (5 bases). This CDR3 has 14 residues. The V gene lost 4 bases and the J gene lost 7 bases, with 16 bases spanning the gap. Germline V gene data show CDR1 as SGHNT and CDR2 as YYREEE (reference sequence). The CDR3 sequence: CASSPQHGGHTQYF. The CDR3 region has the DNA TGTGCCAGCAGCCCCCAACACGGCGGGCATACGCAGTATTTT. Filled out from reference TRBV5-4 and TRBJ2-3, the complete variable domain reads ETGVTQSPTHLIKTRGQQVTLRCSSQSGHNTVSWYQQALGQGPQFIFQYYREEENGRGNFPPRFSGLQFPNYSSELNVNALELDDSALYLCASSPQHGGHTQYFGPGTRLTVL.

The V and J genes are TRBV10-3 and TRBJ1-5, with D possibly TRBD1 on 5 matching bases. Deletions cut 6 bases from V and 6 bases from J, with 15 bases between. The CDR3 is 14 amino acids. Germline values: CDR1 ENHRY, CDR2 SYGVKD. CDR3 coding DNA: TGTGCCATCAGCGAGCGGGGGAATGCTCAGCCCCAGCATTTT. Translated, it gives CAISERGNAQPQHF.

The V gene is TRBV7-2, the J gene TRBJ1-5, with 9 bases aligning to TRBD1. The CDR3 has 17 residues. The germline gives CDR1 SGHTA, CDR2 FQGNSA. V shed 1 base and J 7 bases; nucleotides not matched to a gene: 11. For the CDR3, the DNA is TGTGCCAGCAGCTTAGATCTGGAACAGGGGGCGAGGCAGCCCCAGCATTTT. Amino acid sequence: CASSLDLEQGARQPQHF.